Below are 25 T cell receptor beta chains sequenced from a single sample in a study of CD8 T cell repertoires and HIV-1 epitope variants. Some clones are missing from TCRdb's copy, which holds only in-frame ones; the method was immunoSEQ multiplex PCR. Of a few thousand clones listed, roughly 70% were seen once; the top ten hold 35% to 55%. Their recognized antigens are unknown. The source material was cultured CD8+ T cells derived from PBMCs. These receptor sequences come from a male donor with HIV.

The sample holds a few counts of this clone. This chain links TRBV4-1 with TRBJ2-7; no clear D. Per germline, CDR1 MGHRA and CDR2 YSYEKL. The V gene lost 5 bases and the J gene lost 3 bases, with 8 bases spanning the gap. This CDR3 has 12 amino acids. The chain's CDR3 is CASSGTNYEQYF. The CDR3 region has the DNA TGCGCCAGCAGCGGCACTAACTACGAGCAGTACTTC.

The chain recombines TRBV30 with TRBJ2-7; 11 positions match TRBD1. The CDR3 sequence is 15 residues long. With 5 bases clipped from V and 5 bases from J, the junction kept 11 bases outside the gene matches. Germline CDR1 and CDR2: GTSNPN and SVGIG (reference sequence). The CDR3 nucleotides are TGTGCCTGGGCGAGCACCGGGACAGGGGGGGACGAGCAGTACTTC. Translation: CAWASTGTGGDEQYF.

This clone appeared a few times. The J gene is TRBJ2-7, the V gene TRBV19; TRBD2 aligns across 7 bases. Per germline, CDR1 LNHDA and CDR2 SQIVND (reference sequence). With V trimmed by 3 bases and J by 5 bases, 1 base remained unmatched. CDR3 size: 12 residues. The CDR3 DNA sequence: TGTGCCAGTAGTATGGGAGGGGACGAGCAGTACTTC. Protein: CASSMGGDEQYF.

The chain is built from TRBV5-8 and TRBJ2-7; 9 nucleotides agree with TRBD1. V lost 3 bases to trimming and J lost 4 bases; unmatched junction nucleotides: 8. The CDR3 totals 15 residues. Germline lookup yields CDR1 SGHTS and CDR2 YDEGEE. CDR3 protein: CASSWPNRGRYEQYF. The CDR3 DNA follows: TGTGCCAGCAGCTGGCCCAACAGGGGGCGGTACGAGCAGTACTTC.

V usage is TRBV19 and J usage is TRBJ2-7, with 7 bases lining up with TRBD2. Unmatched junction bases numbered 0, after V lost 1 base and J lost 3 bases. Germline V lookup: CDR1 LNHDA, CDR2 SQIVND (reference sequence). The length of the CDR3 is 13 residues. DNA for the CDR3: TGTGCCAGTAGTATAGCGGGAGGCTACGAGCAGTACTTC. This gives the protein CASSIAGGYEQYF.

This chain uses TRBV10-2 with TRBJ2-2; 11 bases map to TRBD2. Trimming cost V 5 bases and J 6 bases; bases outside gene matches: 5. The CDR3 runs 15 residues. The V gene's germline CDR1 is WSHSY and CDR2 SAAADI. The CDR3, as DNA: TGCGCCAGCAGTCCTTTAGCGGGGGGGCCCGGGGAGCTGTTTTTT. This translates into CASSPLAGGPGELFF.

This clone is deemed large. This rearrangement joins TRBV2 to TRBJ2-1; D is possibly TRBD2 (7 bases). Germline CDR1 reads SNHLY; CDR2 reads FYNNEI. The CDR3 contains 14 residues. V shed 3 bases and J shed 7 bases, with 13 bases lying between them. The CDR3 nucleotides are TGTGCCAGCAGTGAGGGGGGGACATTGAATGAGCAGTTCTTC. This translates into CASSEGGTLNEQFF.

This clone was seen more than once but under ten times. This chain connects TRBV19 to TRBJ2-1; 12 nucleotides line up with TRBD2. J lost 2 bases, V lost 2 bases, and 1 base had no gene match. The germline V gene has CDR1 LNHDA and CDR2 SQIVND (reference sequence). The CDR3 has 16 amino acids. CDR3 in DNA: TGTGCCAGTAGTATACGGACTAGCGGGACCTACAATGAGCAGTTCTTC. Protein: CASSIRTSGTYNEQFF.

This clone was observed a handful of times. The V call is TRBV7-9, the J call TRBJ1-5; D perhaps matches TRBD1 (6 bases). This CDR3 contains 15 residues. The germline V and J ends were trimmed by 3 bases and 7 bases, with 16 bases remaining between them. CDR1 and CDR2 from the germline V gene are SEHNR and FQNEAQ (reference sequence). Written as DNA, the CDR3 is TGTGCCAGCAGCTTGGATGGGGGCCGAGACCAGCCCCAGCATTTT. It encodes CASSLDGGRDQPQHF.

V gene TRBV9 combines with J gene TRBJ1-6; D gene unclear. The CDR3 extends over 15 amino acids. Per the germline V gene, CDR1 is SGDLS and CDR2 is YYNGEE. V dropped 0 bases and J dropped 1 base, with 5 bases sitting between them. The CDR3: CASSVDGSYNSPLHF. The CDR3 bases are TGTGCCAGCAGCGTAGATGGGTCCTATAATTCACCCCTCCACTTT.

The J gene is TRBJ2-7, the V gene TRBV9; D is unclear. Looked up from germline, CDR1 is SGDLS and CDR2 is YYNGEE. The V end lost 0 bases, the J end lost 6 bases, and 16 bases lay between the germline ends. The CDR3 consists of 15 residues. CDR3 nucleotide sequence: TGTGCCAGCAGCGTAGCCCCCGGCCCCTCGGGCGAGCAGTACTTC. Amino acid sequence: CASSVAPGPSGEQYF.

CDR3 sequence reads: CASSRGLAGPTEQFF. As DNA, the CDR3 is TGTGCCAGCAGTCGGGGACTAGCGGGACCCACTGAGCAGTTCTTC. The chain joins TRBV6-5 to TRBJ2-1, with TRBD2 matching over 13 bases. From germline, CDR1 is MNHEY and CDR2 SVGAGI. After removal of 5 bases from V and 9 bases from J, the junction contained 7 bases not matched to a gene. This CDR3 region has 15 residues.

The V call is TRBV11-1, the J call TRBJ2-7, with D perhaps TRBD2 (6 bases). Germline CDR1 is SGHAT and CDR2 is FQDESV (reference sequence). Trimming took 2 bases from V and 6 from J, leaving 8 bases between them. This CDR3 has 12 residues. In nucleotides, the CDR3 is TGTGCCAGCAGCTTACGAGCGGGCGAGCAGTACTTC. This codes for CASSLRAGEQYF.

The chain combines TRBV7-6 with TRBJ2-2, with D perhaps matching TRBD2 (7 bases). Trimming took off 1 base at V and 1 base at J, with 13 bases between the two ends. This CDR3 is built from 17 residues. Germline V gene lookup returns CDR1 SGHVS and CDR2 FNYEAQ. The CDR3 spells CASSLVGGGLNTGELFF. The CDR3, as DNA: TGTGCCAGCAGCTTAGTTGGCGGGGGCCTGAACACCGGGGAGCTGTTTTTT.

V gene TRBV19 combines with J gene TRBJ1-4, with 7 positions matching TRBD1. Germline CDR1 and CDR2: LNHDA and SQIVND (reference sequence). The CDR3 has 17 residues. Unmatched junction bases numbered 16, after V lost 4 bases and J lost 8 bases. CDR3 nucleotides: TGTGCCAGTAGTACACAAACGGACAGGACGATGCGGGAAAAACTGTTTTTT. It yields the protein CASSTQTDRTMREKLFF.

This chain joins TRBV7-9 and TRBJ1-1, with D perhaps matching TRBD1 (5 bases). The CDR3 runs 13 residues. CDR1 and CDR2 (germline): SEHNR, FQNEAQ (reference sequence). V was shortened by 1 base and J by 7 bases, with 10 bases between the two germline ends. The chain's CDR3 is CASSLDPGIEAFF. CDR3 sequence (DNA): TGTGCCAGCAGCTTAGATCCAGGGATTGAAGCTTTCTTT.

V is TRBV5-4 and J is TRBJ1-1, with 7 bases aligning to TRBD1. Germline lookup yields CDR1 SGHNT and CDR2 YYREEE (reference sequence). With V trimmed by 4 bases and J by 7 bases, 10 bases remained unmatched. This CDR3 comprises 14 residues. CDR3 residues: CASSPTTRQGEAFF. The CDR3 DNA reads TGTGCCAGCAGCCCTACAACCCGACAGGGTGAAGCTTTCTTT.

In this sample, this clone turned up a few times. The chain is built from TRBV11-3 and TRBJ2-5, with TRBD1 matching 7 bases. V gave up 3 bases and J gave up 1 base; unmatched junction bases: 2. Germline loops: CDR1 SGHNT, CDR2 YENEEA. The CDR3 runs 14 residues. The CDR3 is CASSLDRSQETQYF. The CDR3 DNA sequence: TGTGCCAGCAGCTTGGACAGGTCCCAAGAGACCCAGTACTTC.

The chain joins TRBV7-2 to TRBJ2-1; D is uncertain. The germline V gene has CDR1 SGHTA and CDR2 FQGNSA. V lost 0 bases, J lost 6 bases, and 9 bases lay in between. This CDR3 contains 14 residues. The CDR3 DNA follows: TGTGCCAGCAGCTTAGCAGGGCCCCCCAATGAGCAGTTCTTC. Translated, it gives CASSLAGPPNEQFF.

The chain has TRBV4-3 and TRBJ2-2; D possibly corresponds to TRBD2 (5 bases). Germline CDR1 and CDR2: LGHNA and YSLEER. Trimming cost V 4 bases and J 6 bases, with 9 bases left between them. The CDR3 covers 13 residues. The CDR3 reads CASSLTGAGELFF. In nucleotides, the CDR3 is TGCGCCAGCAGCCTCACCGGGGCCGGGGAGCTGTTTTTT.

As DNA, the CDR3 is TGCGCCAGCAGTGAGCAGCGCGAAGGGTCCTACAATGAGCAGTTCTTC. Translating gives CASSEQREGSYNEQFF. The chain links TRBV10-1 to TRBJ2-1; unclear D gene. CDR1 WNHNN and CDR2 SYGVQD come from the germline V gene (reference sequence). This CDR3 region has 16 residues. Trimming shortened V by 2 bases and J by 1 base, and 12 bases separated the two germline ends.

The chain is built from TRBV5-4 and TRBJ2-7; a weak D match, TRBD1 (5 bases). The germline CDR1 and CDR2 sequences are SGHNT and YYREEE (reference sequence). Trimming pared 5 bases from V and 3 bases from J, leaving 15 bases between. The CDR3 consists of 14 residues. Here the CDR3 reads CASSLQGSDYEQYF. The CDR3 nucleotides read TGTGCCAGCAGTTTGCAGGGTTCAGACTACGAGCAGTACTTC. Full variable domain (remainder filled in from reference TRBV5-4 and TRBJ2-7): ETGVTQSPTHLIKTRGQQVTLRCSSQSGHNTVSWYQQALGQGPQFIFQYYREEENGRGNFPPRFSGLQFPNYSSELNVNALELDDSALYLCASSLQGSDYEQYFGPGTRLTVT.

The V and J genes are TRBV14 and TRBJ2-7, with D tentatively TRBD1 or TRBD2 (5 bases each). Germline V gene sequence: CDR1 SGHDN, CDR2 FVKESK. The ends were cut back, 4 bases at V and 2 bases at J, with 15 bases in the middle. The length of the CDR3 is 15 residues. The CDR3 bases are TGTGCCAGCAGCCCGGGACCCAATATTCCCTACGAGCAGTACTTC. Amino acid sequence: CASSPGPNIPYEQYF.

The CDR3 coding sequence is TGTGCCAGCAGGCGGGACAGGGACACCTACGAGCAGTACTTC. Encoded protein: CASRRDRDTYEQYF. The V and J genes are TRBV28 and TRBJ2-7; 9 positions match TRBD1. The CDR3 sequence is 14 residues long. CDR1 and CDR2 (germline): MDHEN, SYDVKM. Unmatched junction bases numbered 5, after V lost 6 bases and J lost 2 bases.

The gene calls are TRBV2 and TRBJ2-7, with 11 bases matching TRBD2. The CDR3 has 15 residues. Germline assignment: CDR1 SNHLY and CDR2 FYNNEI. Trimming at V came to 4 bases and at J to 6 bases, leaving 8 bases not matched to a gene. The CDR3, as DNA: TGTGCCAGCAGTGGTGGGACTAGCGGCAGCGCCGAGCAGTACTTC. Protein: CASSGGTSGSAEQYF.